This TCR beta chain was profiled in a study of cytomegalovirus exposure and HLA in healthy donors. Study-level findings and limits: Accounts indicate the classifier identified cytomegalovirus status with strong specificity and sensitivity. Immune exposure was documented only through CMV serostatus.

As for this clone: Antigen specificity is unknown.

The V and J ends lost 4 bases and 7 bases respectively, with 17 bases between them. CDR1 is SGHNT, CDR2 YYREEE, per germline (reference sequence). The CDR3 is 15 residues long. With 60 Vbeta and 13 Jbeta primers, the PCR was carried out. Produced via immunoSEQ multiplex PCR; TCRdb's table is partial and in-frame only. The sample lists approximately 220,000 clones, 75% to 80% occurring once. The sample comprised PBMCs. The receptor comes from a male donor in good health and CMV-seronegative. The chain combines TRBV5-4 with TRBJ1-4; D gene unclear. CDR3 amino acids: CASSDVGVSGEKLFF. CDR3 in DNA: TGTGCCAGCAGCGACGTCGGGGTCTCAGGTGAAAAACTGTTTTTT.